The 12 T cell receptor beta chains presented below share a single source sample, sequenced in a study of T-cell memory formation after mild COVID-19 (dated by TCRdb to the early 2020s). Library construction relied on 5' RACE. For sequencing, an Illumina NovaSeq 6000 was employed. Clones were called with MiXCR by TCRdb after fastp trimmed the public reads at Q25, and only in-frame beta chains were retained. Every CDR3 protein is listed once, alongside the most common genes and DNA of its rows. The sample table holds roughly 380,000 distinct CDR3 sequences, of which around 27% were seen once. The ten top clones hold roughly 12% of the sample. The sample was PBMCs or a T cell subset sorted from them (not recorded which). The receptors shown here come from an adult woman who had mild COVID-19 (a few samples of this study predate the infection). The sample titles of this study are shuffled in the database, so cell type and time point are left out; the donor was told from shared clones.

This clonotype was detected only a few times. The chain joins TRBV6-1 to TRBJ2-1; D not certain. CDR1 and CDR2 (germline): MNHNS, SASEGT. Trimming removed 4 bases from V and 12 bases from J, with 22 bases in between. The CDR3 contains 15 residues. The CDR3 region is CASSVGYPDLTWQFF. The CDR3 nucleotides read TGTGCCAGCAGTGTGGGGTATCCTGACTTGACTTGGCAGTTCTTC.

The CDR3 sequence: CASSLDRVGLGVYNEQFF. The CDR3 coding sequence is TGCGCCAGCAGCCTTGACAGGGTGGGGCTTGGGGTCTACAATGAGCAGTTCTTC. The rearrangement links TRBV5-1 to TRBJ2-1; 7 bases fit TRBD1. This CDR3 comprises 18 residues. The trim removed 4 bases at V and 3 bases at J, leaving 16 bases unmatched. The germline V gene has CDR1 SGHRS and CDR2 YFSETQ. Complete variable domain (other parts from reference TRBV5-1 and TRBJ2-1): KAGVTQTPRYLIKTRGQQVTLSCSPISGHRSVSWYQQTPGQGLQFLFEYFSETQRNKGNFPGRFSGRQFSNSRSEMNVSTLELGDSALYLCASSLDRVGLGVYNEQFFGPGTRLTVL.

This clonotype was picked up a small number of times. The V gene is TRBV7-8, the J gene TRBJ2-1; 8 nucleotides agree with TRBD2. Germline loops: CDR1 SGHVS, CDR2 FQNEAQ. This CDR3 is built from 16 residues. V shed 4 bases and J 3 bases; nucleotides not matched to a gene: 8. CDR3 bases: TGTGCCAGCAGCTCAGCGGGACTAGATCTCTACAATGAGCAGTTCTTC. Residues: CASSSAGLDLYNEQFF.

There are a few counts of this clonotype. The chain joins TRBV12-3 or TRBV12-4 to TRBJ2-1; TRBD1 aligns across 7 bases. Trimming at V came to 3 bases and at J to 2 bases, leaving 4 bases not matched to a gene. The CDR3 has 15 residues. In nucleotides, the CDR3 is TGTGCCAGCAGTTTCAGGGACAGTCCCTACAATGAGCAGTTCTTC. Translation gives CASSFRDSPYNEQFF.

The V and J genes are TRBV12-3 or TRBV12-4 and TRBJ2-1; the D is unclear. The CDR3 contains 13 residues. The V end was cut by 1 base, the J end by 8 bases, with 9 bases between. The CDR3 sequence: CASSLDWSDEQFF. CDR3 nucleotide sequence: TGTGCCAGCAGTTTAGACTGGTCGGATGAGCAGTTCTTC.

This chain uses TRBV29-1 with TRBJ2-7; D remains ambiguous. Germline V gives CDR1 SQVTM, CDR2 ANQGSEA. The V end was cut by 1 base, the J end by 3 bases, with 7 bases between. The CDR3 has 12 residues. The DNA for the CDR3 is TGCAGCGTTGAAGTGGGCAACTACGAGCAGTACTTC. This gives the protein CSVEVGNYEQYF.

This clonotype was observed a handful of times. The chain joins TRBV10-3 to TRBJ2-3; D call uncertain. This CDR3 has 15 residues. The germline V gene encodes CDR1 ENHRY and CDR2 SYGVKD. Trimming stripped 2 bases from V and 2 bases from J, with 11 bases between. The CDR3 is CAISENKGPTDTQYF. The CDR3 DNA sequence: TGTGCCATCAGTGAGAATAAGGGTCCCACAGATACGCAGTATTTT.

This clonotype has a handful of counts. The V call is TRBV4-1, the J call TRBJ2-3; D may correspond to TRBD1 or TRBD2 (6 bases each). This CDR3 contains 19 residues. Trimming left V 0 bases short and J 9 bases short, with 28 bases between. Germline V gene lookup returns CDR1 MGHRA and CDR2 YSYEKL. The CDR3 DNA sequence: TGCGCCAGCAGCCAAGATTTGACAGGACCCCCTAGGGTTGGAGGGACGCAGTATTTT. Residues: CASSQDLTGPPRVGGTQYF.

This clonotype was detected a few times. The rearrangement joins TRBV7-3 to TRBJ2-2; no firm D call. CDR1 and CDR2 from the germline V gene are SGHTA and FQGTGA. The CDR3 length is 14 residues. Trimming removed 3 bases from V and 3 bases from J, with 8 bases in between. CDR3 coding DNA: TGTGCCAGCAGCTTCGACCTAGACACCGGGGAGCTGTTTTTT. It codes for CASSFDLDTGELFF.

The V and J genes are TRBV13 and TRBJ2-1; perhaps TRBD1 as D (5 bases). Germline values: CDR1 PRHDT, CDR2 FYEKMQ (reference sequence). Trimming cost V 4 bases and J 6 bases, with 13 bases left between them. This CDR3 contains 14 residues. In DNA, the CDR3 is TGTGCCAGCAGCTATCAGACAGAGATCAATGAGCAGTTCTTC. Amino acid sequence: CASSYQTEINEQFF.

This chain connects TRBV12-3 or TRBV12-4 to TRBJ2-3; D is tentatively TRBD1 or TRBD2 (5 bases each). V gave up 7 bases and J gave up 0 bases, with 14 bases separating them. The CDR3 contains 15 residues. DNA for the CDR3: TGTGCCAGCACCGGGGCGGGCGCTAGCACAGATACGCAGTATTTT. It encodes CASTGAGASTDTQYF.

About this clonotype itself: Its ends do not fully match the called genes, so a read error is possible. The chain joins TRBV7-3 to TRBJ2-1; 12 positions agree with TRBD1. Germline V gene sequence: CDR1 SGHTA, CDR2 FQGTGA. The length of the CDR3 is 14 residues. The CDR3 DNA follows: TGTGCCAGCAGCTTAATTCCGGGACAGGGGGCGATAATCTTC. Translated, it gives CASSLIPGQGAIIF.